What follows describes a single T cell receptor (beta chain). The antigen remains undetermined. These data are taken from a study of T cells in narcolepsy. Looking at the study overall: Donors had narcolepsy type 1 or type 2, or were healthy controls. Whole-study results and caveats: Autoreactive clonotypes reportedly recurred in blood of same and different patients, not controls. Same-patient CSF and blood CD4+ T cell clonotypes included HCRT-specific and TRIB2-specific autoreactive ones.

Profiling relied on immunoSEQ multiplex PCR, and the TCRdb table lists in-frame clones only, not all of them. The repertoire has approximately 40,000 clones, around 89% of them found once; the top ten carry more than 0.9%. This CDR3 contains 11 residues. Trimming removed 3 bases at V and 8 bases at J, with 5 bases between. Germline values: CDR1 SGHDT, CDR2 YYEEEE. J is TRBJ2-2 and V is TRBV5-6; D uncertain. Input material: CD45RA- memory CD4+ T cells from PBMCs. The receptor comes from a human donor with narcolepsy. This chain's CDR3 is CASSWSGELFF. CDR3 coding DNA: TGTGCCAGCAGCTGGAGTGGGGAGCTGTTTTTT. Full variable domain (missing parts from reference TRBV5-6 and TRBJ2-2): DAGVTQSPTHLIKTRGQQVTLRCSPKSGHDTVSWYQQALGQGPQFIFQYYEEEERQRGNFPDRFSGHQFPNYSSELNVNALLLGDSALYLCASSWSGELFFGEGSRLTVL.